One sample yielded the 18 T cell receptor beta chains listed below, sequenced in a study of blood T cell repertoires in COVID-19 (dated by TCRdb to about 2020). The library was obtained by the immunoSEQ multiplex PCR assay. TCRdb's version of the immuneACCESS table is confined to in-frame rearrangements and falls short of the full clone set. An unresolved V gene accounts for under half of the shortfall where checked; the remainder is of unknown origin. Within this sample are about 380,000 clones, with around 90% of them counted one time only. Approximately 7% of the sample is held by the ten biggest clonotypes. Sequenced material: peripheral blood. All receptors come from a man between 18 and 35 years old with active or convalescent COVID-19.

This sequence joins TRBV5-5 and TRBJ1-1; unclear D gene. The CDR3 loop spans 12 amino acids. Germline CDR1 is SGHKS and CDR2 is YYEKEE (reference sequence). Between the trimmed V and J ends, which lost 10 bases and 3 bases, there was a span of 13 bases. The CDR3 loop reads CACGLADTEAFF. Written as DNA, the CDR3 is TGTGCCTGCGGCCTAGCGGACACTGAAGCTTTCTTT. The full variable domain, with the rest looked up from reference TRBV5-5 and TRBJ1-1, is DAGVTQSPTHLIKTRGQQVTLRCSPISGHKSVSWYQQVLGQGPQFIFQYYEKEERGRGNFPDRFSARQFPNYSSELNVNALLLGDSALYLCACGLADTEAFFGQGTRLTVV.

This sequence joins TRBV4-3 and TRBJ1-2; 7 nucleotides agree with TRBD1. With 0 bases clipped from V and 3 bases from J, the junction kept 7 bases outside the gene matches. Germline V gene sequence: CDR1 LGHNA, CDR2 YSLEER. This CDR3 comprises 16 residues. The chain's CDR3 is CASSQDMRGLDYGYTF. Written as DNA, the CDR3 is TGCGCCAGCAGCCAAGATATGAGGGGGCTAGACTATGGCTACACCTTC.

The chain employs TRBV4-2 and TRBJ1-1; a possible D gene is TRBD1 (5 bases). Germline lookup yields CDR1 LGHNA and CDR2 YNFKEQ. Trimming cost V 7 bases and J 1 base, with 13 bases left between them. CDR3 length: 14 amino acids. CDR3 in DNA: TGTGCCAGCAAACGTCCAGGGCAGAACACTGAAGCTTTCTTT. Translated: CASKRPGQNTEAFF.

This clone was detected only once. Other nucleotide sequences in the sample specify the same CDR3. J is TRBJ2-5 and V is TRBV18, with 7 bases identical to TRBD1. The CDR3 length is 14 residues. V gave up 6 bases and J gave up 1 base; unmatched junction bases: 5. The germline V gene has CDR1 KGHSH and CDR2 LQKENI. This CDR3 reads CASSPRQGQETQYF. In DNA, the CDR3 is TGTGCCAGCTCCCCTCGACAGGGCCAAGAGACCCAGTACTTC.

The chain is built from TRBV6-6 and TRBJ1-5, with TRBD1 identical over 8 bases. This CDR3 region has 16 residues. Per the germline V gene, CDR1 is MNHNY and CDR2 is SVGAGI (reference sequence). V was pared by 10 bases and J by 0 bases, with 11 bases of the junction left unmatched. The CDR3 sequence is CATAWTGTYSNQPQHF. The CDR3 bases are TGTGCCACCGCATGGACAGGGACCTATAGCAATCAGCCCCAGCATTTT.

This clone qualifies as medium-sized. The chain couples TRBV6-4 to TRBJ2-3; tentative D call: TRBD2 (6 bases). Germline-derived CDR1 and CDR2 are MRHNA and SNTAGT. Between the trimmed V and J ends, which lost 2 bases and 0 bases, there was a span of 6 bases. This CDR3 has 14 residues. The CDR3 protein is CASSDSGSTDTQYF. The CDR3 nucleotides read TGTGCCAGCAGTGACAGCGGGAGCACAGATACGCAGTATTTT.

This sequence joins TRBV7-9 and TRBJ2-1; D remains ambiguous. This CDR3 is 13 amino acids long. CDR1 is SEHNR and CDR2 is FQNEAQ in the germline V gene (reference sequence). V was cut by 1 base and J by 9 bases, with 10 bases left in between. The CDR3 reads CASSLVAGGEQFF. The CDR3, as DNA: TGTGCCAGCAGCTTAGTCGCTGGCGGTGAGCAGTTCTTC.

The CDR3 reads CSVGQGGSGYTF. DNA of the CDR3: TGCAGCGTTGGACAGGGGGGTTCGGGCTACACCTTC. The chain carries TRBV29-1 and TRBJ1-2; 9 nucleotides match TRBD1. CDR3 length: 12 amino acids. CDR1 and CDR2 from the germline V gene are SQVTM and ANQGSEA. J lost 8 bases, V lost 4 bases, and 5 bases had no gene match.

This chain links TRBV19 with TRBJ2-6; tentative D call: TRBD1 (6 bases). Germline V gene lookup returns CDR1 LNHDA and CDR2 SQIVND (reference sequence). Trimming took off 3 bases at V and 2 bases at J, with 11 bases between the two ends. The CDR3 sequence is 16 residues long. CDR3 DNA: TGTGCCAGTAGTATCGCCACAGGGACTGGGGCCAACGTCCTGACTTTC. The encoded protein is CASSIATGTGANVLTF. Full variable domain (rest looked up from reference TRBV19 and TRBJ2-6): DGGITQSPKYLFRKEGQNVTLSCEQNLNHDAMYWYRQDPGQGLRLIYYSQIVNDFQKGDIAEGYSVSREKKESFPLTVTSAQKNPTAFYLCASSIATGTGANVLTFGAGSRLTVL.

This chain connects TRBV27 to TRBJ1-1; 8 nucleotides line up with TRBD1. With 5 bases clipped from V and 7 bases from J, the junction kept 12 bases outside the gene matches. CDR1 and CDR2 from the germline V gene are MNHEY and SMNVEV (reference sequence). The CDR3 spans 15 residues. The CDR3 sequence: CASSPNSGTGIEAFF. The CDR3 DNA reads TGTGCCAGCAGTCCAAACTCCGGGACAGGCATTGAAGCTTTCTTT.

CDR3 amino acids: CSAYKNTEAFF. For the CDR3, the DNA is TGCAGTGCTTATAAGAACACTGAAGCTTTCTTT. The chain uses TRBV20-1 and TRBJ1-1; D gene uncertain. Trimming cost V 5 bases and J 1 base, with 5 bases left between them. The CDR3 spans 11 residues. CDR1 is DFQATT, CDR2 SNEGSKA, per germline (reference sequence).

The chain joins TRBV29-1 to TRBJ2-1; TRBD2 agrees at 9 bases. V was pared by 5 bases and J by 6 bases, with 8 bases of the junction left unmatched. Germline assignment: CDR1 SQVTM and CDR2 ANQGSEA. This CDR3 comprises 14 residues. In DNA form, the CDR3 reads TGCAGCGTTCTGGGCGGGAGGGCCGCCAATGAGCAGTTCTTC. Protein: CSVLGGRAANEQFF.

The chain combines TRBV11-2 with TRBJ2-3, with TRBD2 matching 10 bases. With V trimmed by 7 bases and J by 2 bases, 15 bases remained unmatched. The CDR3 is 18 residues long. Per germline, CDR1 SGHAT and CDR2 FQNNGV. CDR3 protein: CASNTRASGGAYTDTQYF. The CDR3 DNA reads as TGTGCCAGCAACACGCGGGCTAGCGGGGGTGCCTACACAGATACGCAGTATTTT.

J is TRBJ1-6 and V is TRBV5-6; perhaps TRBD1 as D (5 bases). CDR3 length equals 16 residues. Germline values: CDR1 SGHDT, CDR2 YYEEEE. V shed 4 bases and J shed 7 bases, with 18 bases lying between them. The CDR3 is CASSEKAPTANSPLHF. CDR3 coding DNA: TGTGCCAGCAGCGAAAAAGCCCCGACAGCGAATTCACCCCTCCACTTT.

This clone showed up just once. This sequence joins TRBV29-1 and TRBJ2-7; 9 bases align to TRBD1. J gave up 4 bases and V 3 bases, and 7 bases lay outside the gene matches. CDR1 SQVTM and CDR2 ANQGSEA come from the germline V gene. The CDR3 consists of 14 residues. In nucleotides, the CDR3 is TGCAGCGTTGATAGTCCGGACAGGGGATACGAGCAGTACTTC. Protein: CSVDSPDRGYEQYF.

V usage is TRBV6-5 and J usage is TRBJ2-7; D unresolved. The CDR3 totals 14 residues. From germline, CDR1 is MNHEY and CDR2 SVGAGI. V lost 6 bases, J lost 0 bases, and 12 bases lay in between. The CDR3 sequence: CASRPLSGSYEQYF. CDR3 DNA: TGTGCCAGCAGGCCACTATCGGGCTCCTACGAGCAGTACTTC.

The rearrangement uses TRBV19 and TRBJ1-1, with 9 positions matching TRBD1. The CDR3 totals 16 residues. CDR1 LNHDA and CDR2 SQIVND come from the germline V gene (reference sequence). V lost 4 bases to trimming and J lost 5 bases; unmatched junction nucleotides: 11. For the CDR3, the DNA is TGTGCCAGTAGTAACTTAATACAGGGGGCGGGTACTGAAGCTTTCTTT. Protein sequence: CASSNLIQGAGTEAFF.

CDR3 region: CASSQATSSNDGYEQYF. The CDR3 nucleotides are TGTGCCAGCAGCCAAGCGACTAGCAGCAACGACGGCTACGAGCAGTACTTC. The chain has TRBV4-2 and TRBJ2-7, with 7 bases that match TRBD2. V dropped 1 base and J dropped 3; count of bases not matched to a gene: 12. The CDR3 sequence is 17 residues long. Germline V gene lookup returns CDR1 LGHNA and CDR2 YNFKEQ.